This TCR beta chain originates from a study of shared clonotypes between healthy human individuals. Only in-frame clones appear in the TCRdb table, and some are missing; sequencing was by immunoSEQ multiplex PCR. The sample records around 2.5 million clones, roughly 93% being singletons. The V gene lost 1 base and the J gene lost 5 bases, with 6 bases spanning the gap. Germline V lookup: CDR1 MNHNY, CDR2 SVGAGI (reference sequence). This CDR3 has 13 residues. Study-level findings and limits: The four-donor shared clonotypes exceeded non-shared clonotypes in generation probability, with non-shared ones scoring lower. Naive CD4 clonotype sharing across a few donors was around 5%.

A word on this clone: Antigen specificity is unknown.

The sequence was obtained from a young man in good health. Some clones in this sample may be carry-over from other donors' samples. The sample taken for sequencing was naive CD4+ T cells from PBMCs. Subset defined: CD45RA+ positively selected. This rearrangement joins TRBV6-6 to TRBJ1-5; D ambiguous. The CDR3: CASSYWRDQPQHF. The CDR3 DNA reads as TGTGCCAGCAGTTACTGGAGGGATCAGCCCCAGCATTTT.